The 22 T cell receptor beta chains below all came from one sample that was sequenced in a study of control samples from healthy donors and cancer patients. Clones were sequenced by immunoSEQ multiplex PCR, and TCRdb holds only the in-frame ones, with some missing. The sample yields 150,000 to 200,000 clones, more than 80% seen once. The source material was blood. These receptors came from a man aged 25-40 years in good health.

The V gene is TRBV19, the J gene TRBJ1-3; perhaps TRBD1 as D (5 bases). This CDR3 is built from 17 residues. The germline gives CDR1 LNHDA, CDR2 SQIVND (reference sequence). V was shortened by 3 bases and J by 3 bases, with 18 bases between the two germline ends. The CDR3 region has the DNA TGTGCCAGTAGTATTGTGGGGCGACGGGCGATTGGAAACACCATATATTTT. This sequence encodes CASSIVGRRAIGNTIYF. Based on the CDR3 plus reference TRBV19 and TRBJ1-3, the full variable domain is DGGITQSPKYLFRKEGQNVTLSCEQNLNHDAMYWYRQDPGQGLRLIYYSQIVNDFQKGDIAEGYSVSREKKESFPLTVTSAQKNPTAFYLCASSIVGRRAIGNTIYFGEGSWLTVV.

The J gene is TRBJ1-1, the V gene TRBV2; perhaps TRBD1 as D (6 bases). Deletions cut 8 bases from V and 5 bases from J, with 15 bases between. The CDR3 runs 13 residues. Germline V gives CDR1 SNHLY, CDR2 FYNNEI. The CDR3 reads CASGLRGGTEAFF. DNA of the CDR3: TGTGCCAGCGGTTTAAGGGGGGGGACTGAAGCTTTCTTT.

This sequence joins TRBV11-2 and TRBJ2-1; D call uncertain. Germline V gene lookup returns CDR1 SGHAT and CDR2 FQNNGV. CDR3 length: 15 amino acids. Trimming removed 2 bases from V and 4 bases from J, with 12 bases in between. The CDR3 reads CASSLSSRSYNEQFF. The CDR3 bases are TGTGCCAGCAGCTTATCCTCGCGGTCTTACAATGAGCAGTTCTTC.

The chain employs TRBV27 and TRBJ1-6; D ambiguous. This CDR3 is built from 13 residues. Germline CDR1 is MNHEY and CDR2 is SMNVEV (reference sequence). V lost 3 bases to trimming and J lost 10 bases, with 10 bases between them. For the CDR3, the DNA is TGTGCCAGCAGTTTTGATACGGGCTCACCCCTCCACTTT. As protein: CASSFDTGSPLHF.

This clone was recorded only once. This sample also contains other DNA sequences that code for the same CDR3. The chain employs TRBV5-1 and TRBJ1-5; possibly TRBD1 for D (6 bases). There are 14 residues in the CDR3. Germline values: CDR1 SGHRS, CDR2 YFSETQ. V dropped 2 bases and J dropped 1 base, with 7 bases sitting between them. The CDR3 protein is CASSLGGSNQPQHF. As DNA, the CDR3 is TGCGCCAGCAGCTTAGGGGGGAGCAATCAGCCCCAGCATTTT.

On this clone itself: Other DNA sequences within the sample encode an identical CDR3. The chain is built from TRBV9 and TRBJ2-7, with 8 bases that match TRBD1. This CDR3 comprises 14 residues. In germline, CDR1 is SGDLS, CDR2 YYNGEE. Unmatched junction bases numbered 4, after V lost 3 bases and J lost 2 bases. The CDR3 coding sequence is TGTGCCAGCAGCGCAGGACAGGGAACCTACGAGCAGTACTTC. This translates into CASSAGQGTYEQYF.

The genes are TRBV15 and TRBJ1-2; TRBD1 is a possible D gene (5 bases). Germline lookup yields CDR1 LNHNV and CDR2 YYDKDF (reference sequence). The CDR3 extends over 17 amino acids. V was pared by 3 bases and J by 3 bases, with 20 bases between. The CDR3 protein is CATSRGGTLRADYGYTF. The CDR3 DNA reads TGTGCCACCAGCAGGGGGGGGACTCTTCGTGCGGACTATGGCTACACCTTC.

V gene TRBV6-1 combines with J gene TRBJ1-2, with D possibly TRBD1 on 5 matching bases. The CDR3 has 16 residues. Germline lookup yields CDR1 MNHNS and CDR2 SASEGT. V lost 0 bases and J 2 bases, leaving 13 bases between the germline ends. CDR3 DNA: TGTGCCAGCAGTGAAGCGCGGGGACGGGAAAACTATGGCTACACCTTC. Translation gives CASSEARGRENYGYTF.

J is TRBJ2-2 and V is TRBV5-4; 10 bases align to TRBD1. CDR3 length: 14 amino acids. The ends lost 4 bases at V and 6 bases at J; junction bases unmatched: 3. CDR1 and CDR2 from the germline V gene are SGHNT and YYREEE (reference sequence). This CDR3 reads CASSLTGGSGELFF. The CDR3 nucleotides are TGTGCCAGCAGCCTGACAGGGGGCTCCGGGGAGCTGTTTTTT.

The chain is built from TRBV7-9 and TRBJ1-3; 9 nucleotides agree with TRBD1. The CDR3 consists of 17 residues. Trimming removed 5 bases from V and 1 base from J; junction bases left unmatched: 9. Germline V lookup: CDR1 SEHNR, CDR2 FQNEAQ (reference sequence). The CDR3 sequence is CASSGRRDRVSGNTIYF. The CDR3 nucleotides read TGTGCCAGCAGCGGCAGGAGGGACAGGGTTTCTGGAAACACCATATATTTT.

CDR3 coding DNA: TGTGCCAGCTCACCAAGGGGCAACAGCTCCTACAATGAGCAGTTCTTC. Translation: CASSPRGNSSYNEQFF. V and J are TRBV18 and TRBJ2-1; possible D gene TRBD1, 5 bases. The germline CDR1 and CDR2 sequences are KGHSH and LQKENI. This CDR3 has 16 amino acids. Trimming removed 2 bases at V and 0 bases at J, with 11 bases between. Filled out from reference TRBV18 and TRBJ2-1, the complete variable domain reads NAGVMQNPRHLVRRRGQEARLRCSPMKGHSHVYWYRQLPEEGLKFMVYLQKENIIDESGMPKERFSAEFPKEGPSILRIQQVVRGDSAAYFCASSPRGNSSYNEQFFGPGTRLTVL.

The genes are TRBV5-4 and TRBJ1-3, with D possibly matching TRBD1 (5 bases). V dropped 0 bases and J dropped 0 bases, with 13 bases sitting between them. Germline V gene data show CDR1 as SGHNT and CDR2 as YYREEE (reference sequence). CDR3 length equals 17 residues. The CDR3 sequence: CASSLDRSRFSGNTIYF. CDR3 DNA: TGTGCCAGCAGCTTGGACAGGTCCCGCTTCTCTGGAAACACCATATATTTT.

The CDR3 DNA sequence: TGTGCCAGCAGCTTGGTCACGACTCCCGAGGAGCAGCCCCAGCATTTT. Translation gives CASSLVTTPEEQPQHF. The genes are TRBV7-9 and TRBJ1-5; D is ambiguous. V dropped 3 bases and J dropped 7 bases, with 19 bases sitting between them. CDR3 length: 16 residues. Germline CDR1 SEHNR, CDR2 FQNEAQ (reference sequence).

This chain joins TRBV7-9 and TRBJ2-7; 11 nucleotides match TRBD1. The CDR3 covers 15 residues. The germline V gene encodes CDR1 SEHNR and CDR2 FQNEAQ (reference sequence). J lost 3 bases, V lost 0 bases, and 1 base had no gene match. Here the CDR3 reads CASSLAGTGGYEQYF. The CDR3, as DNA: TGTGCCAGCAGCTTAGCCGGGACAGGGGGCTACGAGCAGTACTTC.

This rearrangement joins TRBV3-1 (or the pseudogene TRBV3-2) to TRBJ1-4; the match to TRBD1 covers 9 bases. Looked up from germline, CDR1 is LGHDT and CDR2 is YNNKEL (reference sequence). The trim removed 5 bases at V and 4 bases at J, leaving 11 bases unmatched. CDR3 length equals 17 residues. For the CDR3, the DNA is TGTGCCAGCAGCGACCGAGGCGGGACAGGGCTTAATGAAAAACTGTTTTTT. Translating it yields CASSDRGGTGLNEKLFF.

The chain combines TRBV29-1 with TRBJ1-3, with a weak D call TRBD1 (6 bases). The CDR3 contains 12 residues. Germline values: CDR1 SQVTM, CDR2 ANQGSEA. V lost 6 bases and J 2 bases, leaving 8 bases between the germline ends. The CDR3 reads CSVGGAGNTIYF. In nucleotides, the CDR3 is TGCAGCGTCGGGGGCGCTGGAAACACCATATATTTT.

The J gene is TRBJ1-1, the V gene TRBV27, with TRBD1 matching 7 bases. The CDR3 is 16 amino acids. Looked up from germline, CDR1 is MNHEY and CDR2 is SMNVEV (reference sequence). Trimming took 8 bases from V and 0 from J; bases not matched to a gene: 12. CDR3 sequence (DNA): TGTGCCAGCCACACAGGGGTTCCTATCATGAACACTGAAGCTTTCTTT. As protein: CASHTGVPIMNTEAFF.

This chain joins TRBV14 and TRBJ2-3, with no clear D. Germline-derived CDR1 and CDR2 are SGHDN and FVKESK. V gave up 4 bases and J gave up 4 bases, with 9 bases separating them. The CDR3 sequence is 13 residues long. Here the CDR3 reads CASSRMGPDTQYF. The CDR3 DNA is TGTGCCAGCAGCCGTATGGGTCCAGATACGCAGTATTTT.

The rearrangement links TRBV10-3 to TRBJ1-2; perhaps TRBD1 as D (6 bases). The CDR3 sequence is 14 residues long. Trimming removed 6 bases from V and 1 base from J, with 12 bases in between. CDR1 is ENHRY and CDR2 is SYGVKD in the germline V gene. The CDR3 sequence: CAIRRGADNYGYTF. Here the CDR3 DNA reads TGTGCCATCAGGAGGGGGGCGGATAACTATGGCTACACCTTC.

The chain couples TRBV28 to TRBJ2-2; the match to TRBD2 covers 7 bases. The CDR3 totals 16 residues. V shed 5 bases, J shed 7 bases, and the junction held 13 bases outside the gene matches. Germline loops: CDR1 MDHEN, CDR2 SYDVKM. The CDR3 region is CASSPSRAGDNGELFF. DNA of the CDR3: TGTGCCAGCAGTCCCTCAAGGGCGGGAGATAACGGGGAGCTGTTTTTT.

This clone was seen only once. The CDR3 bases are TGTGCCAGCAGTGCGACAGGCACAGATACGCAGTATTTT. It yields the protein CASSATGTDTQYF. The rearrangement uses TRBV6-4 and TRBJ2-3, with a weak D call TRBD1 (5 bases). The V gene lost 4 bases and the J gene lost 1 base, with 6 bases spanning the gap. This CDR3 spans 13 amino acids. CDR1 and CDR2 (germline): MRHNA, SNTAGT.

The J gene is TRBJ1-2, the V gene TRBV19; D not certain. V lost 3 bases and J lost 2, with 10 bases in between. Germline V gene data show CDR1 as LNHDA and CDR2 as SQIVND (reference sequence). The CDR3 spans 14 residues. This CDR3 is CASSIWQINYGYTF. Here the CDR3 DNA reads TGTGCCAGTAGTATTTGGCAGATAAACTATGGCTACACCTTC.